Listed below are T cell receptor beta chains from one sample, sequenced in a study of beta chain features in type 1 diabetes. Assay used: immunoSEQ multiplex PCR; TCRdb lists only in-frame clones, some missing. The sample carries 15,000 or so clones, roughly 67% recorded once. The sample comprised stem cell memory CD4+ T cells from blood. The source is a woman aged 18-29 years with type 1 diabetes. The CDR3 runs from the conserved cysteine through the conserved F or W. D genes are given only for firm matches. Only part of the rows carry a size: once, few, many, or a class if the clone is expanded.

v_gene	j_gene	abundance	d_gene	CDR3nt	CDR3aa
TRBV5-1	TRBJ2-7	once	-	TGCGCCAGCAGCCTCAACAGTGAGATTTACGAGCAGTACTTC	CASSLNSEIYEQYF
TRBV7-9	TRBJ2-1	few	-	TGTGCCAGCAGCTTAGCCACTTACAATGAGCAGTTCTTC	CASSLATYNEQFF
TRBV28	TRBJ1-4	once	TRBD1	TGTGCCAGCAGACCTTCGGGACAGGGATCAAATGAAAAACTGTTTTTT	CASRPSGQGSNEKLFF
TRBV28	TRBJ2-1	-	-	TGTGCCAGCAGTTTCCTGGACGCCGGAGGCCATGAGCAGTTCTTC	CASSFLDAGGHEQFF
TRBV5-5	TRBJ2-7	-	TRBD2	TGTGCCAGCAGCTCATTGACTAGCGGGAGAAGGACCTACGAGCAGTACTTC	CASSSLTSGRRTYEQYF
TRBV7-2	TRBJ1-1	few	-	TGTGCCAGCAGCTTAGACATCCCTGAAGCTTTCTTT	CASSLDIPEAFF
TRBV28	TRBJ2-1	-	TRBD1	TGTGCCAGCAGGATGGGGACAGGACCCCGCTCCTACAATGAGCAGTTCTTC	CASRMGTGPRSYNEQFF
TRBV5-4	TRBJ2-5	-	TRBD2	TGTGCCAGCAGACAGACTAGCGGGGTCCAAGAGACCCAGTACTTC	CASRQTSGVQETQYF
TRBV10-3	TRBJ2-7	-	-	TGTGCCATCAGTGAAGGACTGTCCTACGAGCAGTACTTC	CAISEGLSYEQYF
TRBV11-2	TRBJ2-7	-	TRBD1	TGTGCCAGCAGCCAAACGATCAGCGACAGGGTCCACGAGCAGTACTTC	CASSQTISDRVHEQYF
TRBV29-1	TRBJ2-3	-	TRBD1	TGCAGCGCTACAGGGGCCGGGGGCACAGATACGCAGTATTTT	CSATGAGGTDTQYF
TRBV6-6	TRBJ2-7	few	-	TGTGCCAGCAGTTATGGAGACGAGCAGTACTTC	CASSYGDEQYF
TRBV2	TRBJ2-1	few	-	TGTGCCAGCAGTAAGGGGCGGGGGACAAACAATGAGCAGTTCTTC	CASSKGRGTNNEQFF
TRBV29-1	TRBJ2-1	few	TRBD2	TGCAGCGCCCGTGGGACTAGCGGGAGTACTGAGCAGTTCTTC	CSARGTSGSTEQFF
TRBV6-5	TRBJ2-3	few	TRBD2	TGTGCCAGCAGAATGAGCGGGGGCCCAGATACGCAGTATTTT	CASRMSGGPDTQYF
TRBV20-1	TRBJ2-7	-	-	TGCAGTGCCCCGGACAGTTACGAGCAGTACTTC	CSAPDSYEQYF
TRBV11-2	TRBJ2-7	once	-	TGTGCCAGCAGCTTTGGACGGGGGAAGGACTTC	CASSFGRGKDF
TRBV7-8	TRBJ1-2	-	-	TGTGCCAGCAGCTTAGGAGGGAGCAACTATGGCTACACCTTC	CASSLGGSNYGYTF
TRBV6-5	TRBJ1-6	-	-	TGTGCCAGCAGTAGTCACGGGAGACCTAATTCACCCCTCCACTTT	CASSSHGRPNSPLHF
TRBV6-5	TRBJ1-2	-	TRBD1	TGTGCCACCATGACAGGGATCTATGGCTACACCTTC	CATMTGIYGYTF
TRBV19	TRBJ1-2	-	-	TGTGCCAGCTCCGAGATGGGGGGGCGCTTCTATGGCTACACCTTC	CASSEMGGRFYGYTF
TRBV10-3	TRBJ2-7	-	TRBD1	TGTGCCATCAGGGACCAGACAGGGGCGGCCGAGCAGTACTTC	CAIRDQTGAAEQYF
TRBV6-1	TRBJ2-1	-	TRBD2	TGTGCCAGCAGTGAAGCGTGGAGCCCCGGGACTAGTGCCTACAATGAGCAGTTCTTC	CASSEAWSPGTSAYNEQFF
TRBV7-8	TRBJ1-1	-	TRBD1	TGTGCCAGCAGCTTAGTGGCGGGACAGGGTAGACTGAACACTGAAGCTTTCTTT	CASSLVAGQGRLNTEAFF
TRBV30	TRBJ1-1	-	-	TGTGCCTGGACCCCCGACAGGTTACGGGAAGCTTTCTTT	CAWTPDRLREAFF
TRBV6-6	TRBJ1-2	-	TRBD1	TGTGCCAGCAGTGGACAGGGGCCCAACTATGGCTACACCTTC	CASSGQGPNYGYTF
TRBV6-1	TRBJ2-3	-	-	TGTGCCAGCAGATGGGCTCCTAGCACAGATACGCAGTATTTT	CASRWAPSTDTQYF
TRBV4-3	TRBJ2-2	few	TRBD2	TGCGCCAGCAGCCAAGCGGGGGGTTCAGACACCGGGGAGCTGTTTTTT	CASSQAGGSDTGELFF